The 22 T cell receptor beta chains presented below share a single source sample, sequenced in a study of CD8+ T cells in alopecia areata. Sequencing templates came from extracted RNA that was reverse transcribed into cDNA. Repertoires were generated with immunoSEQ multiplex PCR, while TCRdb's copy carries only in-frame clones and drops some. The sample has over 95,000 clones; roughly three fifths are singletons. Treatment meaning: oral pan-JAK inhibitor, 5-10 mg twice daily. This specimen consisted of CD4+ T cells sorted from blood, obtained at week 24, from a patient treated with tofacitinib. These receptors originate from a human donor with alopecia areata.

The V call is TRBV7-2, the J call TRBJ2-5; weak D call: TRBD2 (6 bases). Per germline, CDR1 SGHTA and CDR2 FQGNSA. The CDR3 contains 17 residues. Trimming took 4 bases from V and 5 from J, leaving 23 bases between them. CDR3 residues: CASSSRGYAGPRETQYF. The DNA of the CDR3 is TGTGCCAGCAGCTCCCGCGGGTATGCGGGGCCTAGGGAGACCCAGTACTTC.

V usage is TRBV23-1 and J usage is TRBJ1-5, with 8 bases lining up with TRBD1. TRBV23-1 is an ORF; its function is uncertain. Trimming cost V 0 bases and J 2 bases; bases outside gene matches: 6. This CDR3 spans 17 amino acids. The chain's CDR3 is CASSQSFRGLRNQPQHF. The CDR3 DNA sequence: TGCGCCAGCAGTCAATCGTTCAGGGGGCTTCGCAATCAGCCCCAGCATTTT.

The J gene is TRBJ1-5, the V gene TRBV2, with D uncertain. Trimming removed 7 bases at V and 6 bases at J, with 13 bases between. In germline, CDR1 is SNHLY, CDR2 FYNNEI. The CDR3 is made up of 13 amino acids. CDR3 region: CASKEGFGQPQHF. The CDR3 DNA sequence: TGTGCCAGCAAGGAGGGTTTTGGTCAGCCCCAGCATTTT.

The chain combines TRBV2 with TRBJ2-1; D call uncertain. This CDR3 comprises 11 residues. Trimming removed 8 bases from V and 4 bases from J, with 6 bases in between. From germline, CDR1 is SNHLY and CDR2 FYNNEI. Written as DNA, the CDR3 is TGTGCCAGCGATAGATACAATGAGCAGTTCTTC. This codes for CASDRYNEQFF. The whole variable domain, remainder taken from reference TRBV2 and TRBJ2-1, is EPEVTQTPSHQVTQMGQEVILRCVPISNHLYFYWYRQILGQKVEFLVSFYNNEISEKSEIFDDQFSVERPDGSNFTLKIRSTKLEDSAMYFCASDRYNEQFFGPGTRLTVL.

This clone was detected many times. The V gene is TRBV7-2, the J gene TRBJ2-7, with 7 positions matching TRBD2. Trimming at V came to 6 bases and at J to 4 bases, leaving 9 bases not matched to a gene. The CDR3 spans 14 residues. The germline gives CDR1 SGHTA, CDR2 FQGNSA. The CDR3, as DNA: TGTGCCAGCAGGCCCCCAAGCGGGGAATACGAGCAGTACTTC. It yields the protein CASRPPSGEYEQYF.

There are a few counts of this clone. The same CDR3 can be traced to other DNA sequences in this sample. V usage is TRBV7-2 and J usage is TRBJ2-7; 7 nucleotides align to TRBD1. CDR3 length equals 15 residues. Germline V gene data show CDR1 as SGHTA and CDR2 as FQGNSA. The trim removed 3 bases at V and 2 bases at J, leaving 7 bases unmatched. Here the CDR3 DNA reads TGTGCCAGCAGCTTGGGTGGGACAGCTACCTACGAGCAGTACTTC. It yields the protein CASSLGGTATYEQYF.

CDR3 sequence: CAWSVRLAGSDTQYF. CDR3 bases: TGTGCCTGGAGTGTACGGCTAGCGGGGTCAGATACGCAGTATTTT. The chain links TRBV30 to TRBJ2-3, with TRBD2 matching over 9 bases. Germline V CDR1 and CDR2: GTSNPN, SVGIG (reference sequence). The CDR3 has 15 amino acids. With V trimmed by 0 bases and J by 4 bases, 5 bases remained unmatched.

The chain has TRBV4-1 and TRBJ2-3; unclear D gene. This CDR3 contains 13 residues. V lost 2 bases to trimming and J lost 10 bases, with 13 bases between them. The germline gives CDR1 MGHRA, CDR2 YSYEKL. As DNA, the CDR3 is TGCGCCAGCAGCCAAAGGACGGCGATACCGCAGTATTTT. The encoded protein is CASSQRTAIPQYF.

V and J are TRBV19 and TRBJ1-5; 9 bases align to TRBD1. Germline loops: CDR1 LNHDA, CDR2 SQIVND (reference sequence). This CDR3 is built from 14 residues. V lost 5 bases to trimming and J lost 7 bases; unmatched junction nucleotides: 6. The CDR3 DNA follows: TGTGCCAGTAGTCCTCGGACAGGGGAACAGCCCCAGCATTTT. Translation gives CASSPRTGEQPQHF.

This clone showed up just a few times. The rearrangement links TRBV30 to TRBJ2-5, with TRBD2 matching over 10 bases. The CDR3 spans 15 residues. V shed 0 bases, J shed 3 bases, and the junction held 4 bases outside the gene matches. Germline-derived CDR1 and CDR2 are GTSNPN and SVGIG (reference sequence). This chain's CDR3 is CAWSVGLAGEETQYF. For the CDR3, the DNA is TGTGCCTGGAGTGTAGGGCTAGCGGGGGAAGAGACCCAGTACTTC.

The chain has TRBV7-9 and TRBJ2-7; D is unclear. The germline CDR1 and CDR2 sequences are SEHNR and FQNEAQ (reference sequence). V was trimmed by 3 bases and J by 7 bases, leaving 10 bases between them. The length of the CDR3 is 12 residues. The CDR3 DNA reads as TGTGCCAGCAGCTTTCCACCTAGAGAGCAGTACTTC. Translation gives CASSFPPREQYF.

The chain is built from TRBV4-1 and TRBJ1-2; 8 bases fit TRBD1. Germline V gene sequence: CDR1 MGHRA, CDR2 YSYEKL. The CDR3 contains 14 residues. Trimming took 2 bases from V and 8 from J; bases not matched to a gene: 7. The CDR3 region is CASSQPQGAGGYTF. CDR3 coding DNA: TGCGCCAGCAGCCAACCCCAGGGGGCAGGCGGCTACACCTTC.

The chain combines TRBV29-1 with TRBJ1-1; TRBD1 might be the D (6 bases). The CDR3 has 13 amino acids. CDR1 is SQVTM and CDR2 is ANQGSEA in the germline V gene. V was pared by 7 bases and J by 4 bases, with 16 bases between. As DNA, the CDR3 is TGCAGCGCTGCCCCTCGAGGGGGCACTGAAGCTTTCTTT. Translating it yields CSAAPRGGTEAFF.

This clone was observed a few times. The CDR3 reads CSILRGQGSYGYTF. The CDR3 DNA reads TGCAGCATTTTGAGGGGACAGGGAAGCTATGGCTACACCTTC. The V call is TRBV29-1, the J call TRBJ1-2, with 9 bases fitting TRBD1. The CDR3 totals 14 residues. With 8 bases clipped from V and 4 bases from J, the junction kept 11 bases outside the gene matches. In germline, CDR1 is SQVTM, CDR2 ANQGSEA.

The chain is built from TRBV5-1 and TRBJ2-3; D perhaps matches TRBD2 (5 bases). Trimming removed 0 bases from V and 1 base from J, with 15 bases in between. CDR3 length equals 17 residues. The germline V gene has CDR1 SGHRS and CDR2 YFSETQ. The CDR3 DNA sequence: TGCGCCAGCAGCTTGGGCACCGGGGTTGACGGCACAGATACGCAGTATTTT. Encoded protein: CASSLGTGVDGTDTQYF.

V is TRBV4-2 and J is TRBJ2-3, with D unclear. The CDR3 length is 14 residues. The germline CDR1 and CDR2 sequences are LGHNA and YNFKEQ. The V end was cut by 0 bases, the J end by 2 bases, with 6 bases between. DNA of the CDR3: TGTGCCAGCAGCCAAGAAGGAGACACAGATACGCAGTATTTT. Translation: CASSQEGDTDTQYF.

This clone was seen once. Mismatch with germline at one junction end may stem from a read error. The chain uses TRBV6-5 and TRBJ1-4; D unresolved. This CDR3 is 14 amino acids long. CDR1 MNHEY and CDR2 SVGAGI come from the germline V gene. CDR3 nucleotides: TGTGCCAGCAGTGTAGGACCAACTAATGAAAAGCTGTTTTTT. Translating it yields CASSVGPTNEKLFF.

The rearrangement links TRBV5-1 to TRBJ2-7; D is perhaps TRBD1 or TRBD2 (5 bases each). This CDR3 comprises 16 residues. CDR1 SGHRS and CDR2 YFSETQ come from the germline V gene. The V and J ends lost 4 bases and 3 bases respectively, with 20 bases between them. The CDR3 here is CASSPGRGAGLYEQYF. In nucleotides, the CDR3 is TGCGCCAGCAGCCCGGGACGAGGGGCCGGCCTCTACGAGCAGTACTTC.

The V and J genes are TRBV19 and TRBJ1-2; D call uncertain. There are 13 residues in the CDR3. Trimming left V 1 base short and J 6 bases short, with 9 bases between. CDR1 and CDR2 from the germline V gene are LNHDA and SQIVND (reference sequence). The CDR3 nucleotides read TGTGCCAGTAGTATAGTTGGACGCGATGGCTACACCTTC. It translates to CASSIVGRDGYTF.

This clone showed up just a few times. V gene TRBV29-1 combines with J gene TRBJ2-4, with 9 bases aligning to TRBD1. This CDR3 region has 15 residues. CDR1 SQVTM and CDR2 ANQGSEA come from the germline V gene. Trimming removed 7 bases from V and 9 bases from J; junction bases left unmatched: 16. The DNA of the CDR3 is TGCAGCGCTCGGGACAGGGACCCCCAGCGTAGCATTCAGTACTTC. It specifies CSARDRDPQRSIQYF.

The genes are TRBV5-1 and TRBJ2-5; TRBD1 matches at 9 bases. V dropped 7 bases and J dropped 4; count of bases not matched to a gene: 8. CDR1 is SGHRS, CDR2 YFSETQ, per germline. The CDR3 spans 14 residues. The chain's CDR3 is CASGAGTGRETQYF. As DNA, the CDR3 is TGCGCCAGCGGAGCCGGGACAGGGCGAGAGACCCAGTACTTC.

J is TRBJ1-6 and V is TRBV30; D is undetermined. V dropped 0 bases and J dropped 5 bases, with 8 bases sitting between them. The CDR3 runs 14 residues. CDR1 is GTSNPN and CDR2 is SVGIG in the germline V gene (reference sequence). In DNA form, the CDR3 reads TGTGCCTGGAGTGTCACGGTCAATAATTCACCCCTCCACTTT. It yields the protein CAWSVTVNNSPLHF.